The 17 T cell receptor beta chains below all came from one sample that was sequenced in a study of cytomegalovirus exposure and HLA in healthy donors. In the PCR, 60 Vbeta and 13 Jbeta primers were used. This table comes from immunoSEQ multiplex PCR, and its TCRdb copy is limited to in-frame clones, with some not included. The sample has some 160,000 clones, approximately 80% seen once; the top ten hold approximately 1.5%. Sequences were obtained from PBMCs. These receptor sequences come from a woman aged 18-35 years in good health and CMV-seronegative.

The rearrangement uses TRBV12-5 and TRBJ1-4, with TRBD1 matching over 9 bases. There are 15 residues in the CDR3. V shed 4 bases, J shed 7 bases, and the junction held 7 bases outside the gene matches. Germline V CDR1 and CDR2: LGHNT, FRNRAP. The CDR3 bases are TGTGCTAGTGGTTCCGGGACAGGGTTGAGTGAAAAACTGTTTTTT. It specifies CASGSGTGLSEKLFF.

As regards this clone: One end of the junction is discordant with germline, which a read error may explain. V is TRBV7-9 and J is TRBJ1-1; the match to TRBD1 covers 8 bases. The CDR3 covers 16 residues. CDR1 and CDR2 (germline): SEHNR, FQNEAQ (reference sequence). The DNA for the CDR3 is TGTTCCAGCAGCCCACCGACAGGGGAGGTGCGCACTGAAGCTTTCTTT. Its translation: CSSSPPTGEVRTEAFF.

The rearrangement uses TRBV6-5 and TRBJ1-1; D might be TRBD1 (5 bases). Germline V lookup: CDR1 MNHEY, CDR2 SVGAGI. The CDR3 is made up of 13 amino acids. Trimming left V 8 bases short and J 5 bases short, with 15 bases between. The CDR3 DNA sequence: TGTGCCAGCGGATCGTGGGGGAGGACTGAAGCTTTCTTT. Amino acids: CASGSWGRTEAFF.

This rearrangement joins TRBV30 to TRBJ2-2; D unclear. The CDR3 extends over 14 amino acids. The V gene's germline CDR1 is GTSNPN and CDR2 SVGIG (reference sequence). Trimming removed 3 bases at V and 0 bases at J, with 8 bases between. Written as DNA, the CDR3 is TGTGCCTGGAGCCGACTTTCGAACACCGGGGAGCTGTTTTTT. This sequence encodes CAWSRLSNTGELFF.

The chain is built from TRBV6-6 and TRBJ2-7; perhaps TRBD2 as D (6 bases). CDR3 length: 14 residues. Trimming pared 2 bases from V and 3 bases from J, leaving 11 bases between. Germline V gene sequence: CDR1 MNHNY, CDR2 SVGAGI (reference sequence). The chain's CDR3 is CASSYRGISYEQYF. CDR3 coding DNA: TGTGCCAGCAGTTACCGGGGGATAAGCTACGAGCAGTACTTC.

The V and J genes are TRBV18 and TRBJ2-5, with 9 bases fitting TRBD2. After removal of 5 bases from V and 7 bases from J, the junction contained 14 bases not matched to a gene. From germline, CDR1 is KGHSH and CDR2 LQKENI. The CDR3 length is 16 residues. CDR3 region: CASSSRLADYRGTQYF. Here the CDR3 DNA reads TGTGCCAGCTCATCGAGACTAGCGGACTACCGTGGGACCCAGTACTTC.

The chain couples TRBV28 to TRBJ1-1, with D hard to call. The CDR3 has 14 residues. Deletions cut 7 bases from V and 0 bases from J, with 12 bases between. CDR1 is MDHEN and CDR2 is SYDVKM in the germline V gene. This CDR3 reads CASIPGRMNTEAFF. In DNA form, the CDR3 reads TGTGCCAGCATCCCTGGGAGAATGAACACTGAAGCTTTCTTT.

The chain carries TRBV11-2 and TRBJ1-4, with D unresolved. CDR1 and CDR2 (germline): SGHAT, FQNNGV. Trimming pared 1 base from V and 6 bases from J, leaving 12 bases between. The CDR3 consists of 15 residues. Written as DNA, the CDR3 is TGTGCCAGCAGCTTAGGTGTCGGCGGATATGAAAAACTGTTTTTT. It encodes CASSLGVGGYEKLFF.

This chain connects TRBV5-1 to TRBJ2-5, with 8 bases lining up with TRBD2. V shed 3 bases, J shed 0 bases, and the junction held 4 bases outside the gene matches. The germline V gene has CDR1 SGHRS and CDR2 YFSETQ. The CDR3 covers 15 residues. DNA for the CDR3: TGCGCCAGCAGCTGGACGGGGGGGTACCAAGAGACCCAGTACTTC. It encodes CASSWTGGYQETQYF.

The chain carries TRBV5-1 and TRBJ2-7, with TRBD1 identical over 11 bases. The V gene's germline CDR1 is SGHRS and CDR2 YFSETQ. The length of the CDR3 is 15 residues. V trimming: 4 bases; J trimming: 6 bases; junction bases outside the gene matches: 9. The chain's CDR3 is CASSLGTGGTGEQYF. CDR3 coding DNA: TGCGCCAGCAGCCTAGGGACAGGGGGAACGGGCGAGCAGTACTTC.

The chain employs TRBV5-1 and TRBJ1-3, with D tentatively TRBD1 (6 bases). The CDR3 loop spans 16 amino acids. CDR1 and CDR2 (germline): SGHRS, YFSETQ. Trimming removed 0 bases at V and 0 bases at J, with 10 bases between. The CDR3 is CASSLATTGSGNTIYF. The CDR3 DNA reads TGCGCCAGCAGCTTGGCCACGACAGGCTCTGGAAACACCATATATTTT.

The genes are TRBV6-5 and TRBJ1-4, with TRBD1 matching over 8 bases. The germline CDR1 and CDR2 sequences are MNHEY and SVGAGI. This CDR3 spans 16 amino acids. V was clipped by 4 bases and J by 3 bases; unmatched bases: 7. In DNA, the CDR3 is TGTGCCAGCAGTTCACGTCAGGGGGCAGCTAATGAAAAACTGTTTTTT. It encodes CASSSRQGAANEKLFF.

The chain combines TRBV19 with TRBJ2-7, with unresolved D. V lost 7 bases and J lost 3, with 7 bases in between. The CDR3 consists of 11 residues. Germline loops: CDR1 LNHDA, CDR2 SQIVND (reference sequence). The CDR3 reads CASTTGYEQYF. CDR3 bases: TGTGCCAGTACCACGGGCTACGAGCAGTACTTC.

This clone was seen only once. In nucleotides, the CDR3 is TGTGCCAGCAGTGCCCGGGACAGAACCGGCACAGATACGCAGTATTTT. Translating gives CASSARDRTGTDTQYF. This chain connects TRBV6-1 to TRBJ2-3; 7 bases map to TRBD1. Germline V gene lookup returns CDR1 MNHNS and CDR2 SASEGT. The CDR3 is 16 residues long. V was pared by 4 bases and J by 1 base, with 8 bases of the junction left unmatched.

This clone was seen once. CDR3 in DNA: TGTGCCAGCTCACTAGTCTCGGGGGGCCGCACTGAAGCTTTCTTT. Its translation is CASSLVSGGRTEAFF. This chain links TRBV18 with TRBJ1-1, with TRBD1 as a possible D gene (6 bases). CDR1 and CDR2 (germline): KGHSH, LQKENI. This CDR3 has 15 residues. Trimming left V 4 bases short and J 4 bases short, with 16 bases between.

Note on this clone: A read error may produce the germline difference seen at one junction end. V gene TRBV7-9 combines with J gene TRBJ1-2; weak D call: TRBD1 (6 bases). This CDR3 has 15 residues. The V gene's germline CDR1 is SEHNR and CDR2 FQNEAQ (reference sequence). This chain's CDR3 is CSSSPNRVTLYGYTF. CDR3 DNA: TGTTCCAGCAGCCCAAACAGGGTCACCCTCTATGGCTACACCTTC.

CDR3 loop: CASSEAGGHQPQHF. CDR3 in DNA: TGTGCCAGCAGTGAAGCTGGGGGCCATCAGCCCCAGCATTTT. This rearrangement joins TRBV6-1 to TRBJ1-5; weak D call: TRBD1 (6 bases). Trimming cost V 0 bases and J 5 bases, with 8 bases left between them. The germline V gene encodes CDR1 MNHNS and CDR2 SASEGT. The CDR3 has 14 residues.